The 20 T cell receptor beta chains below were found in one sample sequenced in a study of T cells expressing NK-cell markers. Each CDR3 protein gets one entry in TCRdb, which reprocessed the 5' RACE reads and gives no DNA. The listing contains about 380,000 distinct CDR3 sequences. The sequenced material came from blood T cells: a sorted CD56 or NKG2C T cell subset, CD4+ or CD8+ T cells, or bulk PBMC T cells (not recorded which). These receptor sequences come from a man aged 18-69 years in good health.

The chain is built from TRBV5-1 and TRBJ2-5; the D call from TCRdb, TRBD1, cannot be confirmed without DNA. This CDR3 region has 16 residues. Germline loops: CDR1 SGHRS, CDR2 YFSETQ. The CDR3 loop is CASSNGQGGLSETQYF. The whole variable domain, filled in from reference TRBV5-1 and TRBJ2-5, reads KAGVTQTPRYLIKTRGQQVTLSCSPISGHRSVSWYQQTPGQGLQFLFEYFSETQRNKGNFPGRFSGRQFSNSRSEMNVSTLELGDSALYLCASSNGQGGLSETQYFGPGTRLLVL.

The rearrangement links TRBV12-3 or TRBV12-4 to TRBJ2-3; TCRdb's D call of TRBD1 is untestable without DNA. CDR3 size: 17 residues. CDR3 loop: CASSLGGGGRFTDTQYF.

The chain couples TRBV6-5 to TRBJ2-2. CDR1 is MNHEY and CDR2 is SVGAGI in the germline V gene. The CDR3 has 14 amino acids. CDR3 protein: CASSYQTVLGELFF.

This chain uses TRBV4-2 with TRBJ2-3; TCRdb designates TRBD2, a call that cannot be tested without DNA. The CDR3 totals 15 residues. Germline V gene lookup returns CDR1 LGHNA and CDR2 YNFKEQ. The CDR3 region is CASSRLAGRTDTQYF.

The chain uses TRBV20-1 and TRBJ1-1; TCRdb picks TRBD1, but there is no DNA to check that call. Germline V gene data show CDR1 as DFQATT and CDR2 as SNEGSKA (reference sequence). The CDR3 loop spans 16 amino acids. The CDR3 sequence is CSARDMGVMSDTEAFF.

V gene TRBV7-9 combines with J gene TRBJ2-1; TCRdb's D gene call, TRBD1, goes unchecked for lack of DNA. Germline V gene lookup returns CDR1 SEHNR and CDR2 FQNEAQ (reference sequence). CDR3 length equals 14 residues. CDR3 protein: CASSFLRTGNEQFF.

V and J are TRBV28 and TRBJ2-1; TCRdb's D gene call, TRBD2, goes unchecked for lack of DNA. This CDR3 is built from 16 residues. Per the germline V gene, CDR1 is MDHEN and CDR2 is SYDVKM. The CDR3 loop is CASSSKRGGLGNEQFF. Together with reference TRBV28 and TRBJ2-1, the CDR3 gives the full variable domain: DVKVTQSSRYLVKRTGEKVFLECVQDMDHENMFWYRQDPGLGLRLIYFSYDVKMKEKGDIPEGYSVSREKKERFSLILESASTNQTSMYLCASSSKRGGLGNEQFFGPGTRLTVL.

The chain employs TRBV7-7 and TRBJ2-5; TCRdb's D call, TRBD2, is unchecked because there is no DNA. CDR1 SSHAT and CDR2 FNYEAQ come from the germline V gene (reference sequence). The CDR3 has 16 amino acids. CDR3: CASSLGGSGGQETQYF.

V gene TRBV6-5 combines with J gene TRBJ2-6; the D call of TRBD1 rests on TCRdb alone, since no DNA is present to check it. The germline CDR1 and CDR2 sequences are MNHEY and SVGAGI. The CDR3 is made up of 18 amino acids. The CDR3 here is CASSYSGAVAGGANVLTF.

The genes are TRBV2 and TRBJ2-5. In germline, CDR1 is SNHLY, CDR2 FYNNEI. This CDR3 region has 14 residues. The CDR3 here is CASRYWGLQETQYF.

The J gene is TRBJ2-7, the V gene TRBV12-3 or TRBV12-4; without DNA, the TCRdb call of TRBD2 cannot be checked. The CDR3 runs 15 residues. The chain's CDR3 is CASSLSAGPSYEQYF.

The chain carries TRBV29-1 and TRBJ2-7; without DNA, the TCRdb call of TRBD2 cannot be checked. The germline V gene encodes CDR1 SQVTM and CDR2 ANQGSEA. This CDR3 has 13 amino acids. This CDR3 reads CSFTRQISSEQYF.

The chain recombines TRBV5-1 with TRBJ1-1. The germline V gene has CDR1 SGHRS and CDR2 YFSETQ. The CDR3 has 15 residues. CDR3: CASSLGIGESEEAFF. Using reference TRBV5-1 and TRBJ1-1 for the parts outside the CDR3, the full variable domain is KAGVTQTPRYLIKTRGQQVTLSCSPISGHRSVSWYQQTPGQGLQFLFEYFSETQRNKGNFPGRFSGRQFSNSRSEMNVSTLELGDSALYLCASSLGIGESEEAFFGQGTRLTVV.

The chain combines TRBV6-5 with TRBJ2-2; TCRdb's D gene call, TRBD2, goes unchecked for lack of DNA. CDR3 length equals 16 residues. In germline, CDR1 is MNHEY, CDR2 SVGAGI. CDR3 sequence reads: CASSYYSGGATGELFF.

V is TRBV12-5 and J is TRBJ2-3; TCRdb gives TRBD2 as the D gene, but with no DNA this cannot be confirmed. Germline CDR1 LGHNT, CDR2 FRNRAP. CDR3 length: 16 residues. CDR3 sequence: CASGHNYRSRTDTQYF.

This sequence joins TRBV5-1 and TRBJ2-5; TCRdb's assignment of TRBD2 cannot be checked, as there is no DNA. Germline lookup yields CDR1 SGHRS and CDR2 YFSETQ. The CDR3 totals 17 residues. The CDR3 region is CASSRASTSGHQETQYF.

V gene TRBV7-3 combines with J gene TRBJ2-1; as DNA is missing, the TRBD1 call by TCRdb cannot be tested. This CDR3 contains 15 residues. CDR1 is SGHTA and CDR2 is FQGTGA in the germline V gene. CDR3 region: CASSLRWQGGDEQFF.

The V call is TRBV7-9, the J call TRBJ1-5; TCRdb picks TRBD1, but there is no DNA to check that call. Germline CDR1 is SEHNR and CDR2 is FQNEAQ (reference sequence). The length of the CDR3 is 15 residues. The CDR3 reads CASSRTGDSNQPQHF. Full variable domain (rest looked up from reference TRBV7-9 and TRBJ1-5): DTGVSQNPRHKITKRGQNVTFRCDPISEHNRLYWYRQTLGQGPEFLTYFQNEAQLEKSRLLSDRFSAERPKGSFSTLEIQRTEQGDSAMYLCASSRTGDSNQPQHFGDGTRLSIL.

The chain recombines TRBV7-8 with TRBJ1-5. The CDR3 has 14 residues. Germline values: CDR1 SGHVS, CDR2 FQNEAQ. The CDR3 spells CASSPGHQNQPQHF.

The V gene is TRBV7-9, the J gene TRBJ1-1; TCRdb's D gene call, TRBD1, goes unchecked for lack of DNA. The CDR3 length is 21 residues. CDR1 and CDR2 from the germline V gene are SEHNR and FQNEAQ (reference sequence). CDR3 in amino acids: CASSPRMRMPGANFGDTEAFF.